This T cell receptor beta chain was documented in a study of radiotherapy plus CTLA-4 blockade in lung cancer. Per germline, CDR1 KGHSH and CDR2 LQKENI. This CDR3 is 21 amino acids long. The J segment lost 4 bases and the V segment lost 1 base, leaving 20 bases of the junction unmatched. Profiled with immunoSEQ multiplex PCR; TCRdb holds only in-frame clones, not every one. The data show about 80,000 clones, 70% to 90% seen once. The chain links TRBV18 to TRBJ2-1, with 9 bases aligning to TRBD2. The sequence was collected from a human donor with non-small cell lung cancer who had a partial response to radiotherapy plus ipilimumab. This sample comprised peripheral blood, obtained from a patient treated with radiotherapy plus ipilimumab. The CDR3: CASSPRSLSSGTDEIYNEQFF. The CDR3 DNA sequence: TGTGCCAGCTCACCACGCTCATTATCTAGCGGGACCGACGAAATATACAATGAGCAGTTCTTC.